This T cell receptor (beta chain) was sequenced for a study of CD8 T cells in Susac syndrome. V lost 3 bases and J lost 6, with 9 bases in between. The CDR3 runs to 13 residues. The authors carried out high-throughput sequencing of TCR beta. They applied it to CD8+ and CD4+ T cells obtained from blood. Through negative isolation, CD4+ and CD8+ T cells were obtained, while TEMRA cells were enriched using FACS. An amount of RNA that ranged from 0.5 to 1 ug was reverse transcribed with random hexamers. TCRdb independently ran MiXCR on the immunoSEQ multiplex PCR reads; one entry per CDR3 protein. This table holds about 200,000 distinct CDR3 sequences, 85% to 95% found once.

The TCR comes from a human donor in good health. The sequenced sample consisted of CD4+ T cells from PBMCs. V usage is TRBV12-3 or TRBV12-4 and J usage is TRBJ2-1; D not certain. The CDR3 loop is CASSLGYPNEQFF. In DNA, the CDR3 is TGTGCCAGCAGTTTGGGGTATCCCAATGAGCAGTTCTTC.